This T cell receptor beta chain was obtained from a study of blood T cell repertoires in COVID-19. Study background: The samples span acute and convalescent COVID-19 from the United States, Italy and Spain. The analysed material was cDNA or gDNA that came from T cells, B-cell-depleted T cells, or PBMCs.

This clone was detected a few times. The CDR3 loop spans 11 amino acids. Trimming left V 5 bases short and J 6 bases short, with 11 bases between. Germline V gives CDR1 SQVTM, CDR2 ANQGSEA. In the authors' methods: Counts of nucleated cells, estimated from reference gene primer amplification, were obtained. TCRdb's copy holds only in-frame clones and misses some; the assay was immunoSEQ multiplex PCR. The V and J calls and clone size were taken over from that table, and D and trimming were inferred from the DNA. The sample has under 200,000 clones; about 80% are singletons. This chain links TRBV29-1 with TRBJ2-7; D not resolved. The clonotype originates from a man in his sixties with acute or convalescent COVID-19. Sequencing was performed on peripheral blood. The CDR3 sequence: CSVSAGGEQYF. In DNA form, the CDR3 reads TGCAGCGTTTCCGCCGGCGGCGAGCAGTACTTC.